This T cell receptor (beta chain) came from a study of blood T cell repertoires in COVID-19. Study at large: COVID-19 samples from acute and convalescent phases originated in the United States, Italy and Spain. From T cells, B-cell-depleted T cells, or PBMCs came the material, which was cDNA or gDNA.

Only in-frame clones appear in the TCRdb table, and some are missing; sequencing was by immunoSEQ multiplex PCR. Among 150,000 to 250,000 clones listed, approximately 86% were seen once. Germline assignment: CDR1 SGHNT and CDR2 YYREEE (reference sequence). The ends were cut back, 4 bases at V and 1 base at J, with 7 bases in the middle. The CDR3 extends over 13 amino acids. Donors in Cohort 3 who had recovered were those with two negative PCRs, healthcare professional clearance, or resolution of their symptoms. The chain has TRBV5-4 and TRBJ2-3, with unresolved D. The sequencing input was PBMCs or T cells enriched from blood (not recorded which). The origin of this receptor is a woman aged 25-40 years who had recovered from COVID-19. The CDR3 DNA sequence: TGTGCCAGCAGCCTGGGCGGCACAGATACGCAGTATTTT. Its protein product is CASSLGGTDTQYF.